This TCR beta chain was recorded in a study of T-cell memory formation after mild COVID-19. Germline V gene sequence: CDR1 MNHEY, CDR2 SVGAGI. The CDR3 has 15 residues. The V segment lost 6 bases and the J segment 0 bases; nucleotides outside the gene matches: 4. Study-wide results and caveats: In second-wave clones peaking day 37, SARS-CoV-2 specificity remained unconfirmed. Clones that contracted from day 15 to 85 had balanced CD4/CD8; later expanders were CD4+ biased. Pre-infection memory carried some responding clones, suggesting that cross-reactive memory joined.

From 5'RACE with constant-segment primers came TCR alpha and TCR beta cDNA libraries that carried sample barcodes and UMIs. TCRdb independently ran MiXCR on the 5' RACE reads; one entry per CDR3 protein. The sample contains roughly 110,000 distinct CDR3 sequences, 15% to 20% of which appear only once. About this clonotype itself: Its antigen is not identified.

This chain uses TRBV6-5 with TRBJ2-7, with 11 bases identical to TRBD2. The sample was PBMCs or a T cell subset sorted from them (not recorded which). The sequence came from an adult woman who had mild COVID-19 (a few samples of this study predate the infection). Cell type and time point are not known. CDR3 amino acids: CASRVLAGGSYEQYF. The CDR3 DNA sequence: TGTGCCAGCAGGGTCCTAGCGGGGGGCTCCTACGAGCAGTACTTC.